This is a list of T cell receptor beta chains from one sample in a study of early stage breast cancer tumors. The protocol was immunoSEQ multiplex PCR, while the TCRdb copy is restricted to in-frame clones and leaves out a portion. The sample holds more than 55,000 clones, approximately 84% seen once. The source material was blood. These TCRs come from a person in their 40s with breast cancer. The CDR3 runs from the conserved cysteine through the conserved F or W. The D gene is left open where the match is weak. Not every row has a clone size; where given, it reads once, few, many or a size class.

d_gene | j_gene | abundance | v_gene | CDR3aa | CDR3nt
. | TRBJ2-1 | . | TRBV28 | CASSSQYNEQFF | TGTGCCAGCAGTTCCCAGTATAATGAGCAGTTCTTC
. | TRBJ1-5 | . | TRBV19 | CASSIGVGSHQPQHF | TGTGCCAGTAGTATAGGGGTTGGCAGTCATCAGCCCCAGCATTTT
. | TRBJ1-5 | . | TRBV10-3 | CATTTDDRGPQHF | TGTGCCACGACGACAGACGACCGGGGGCCCCAGCATTTT
. | TRBJ1-2 | few | TRBV13 | CATQGIDGYTF | TGTGCCACCCAGGGTATTGATGGCTACACCTTC
. | TRBJ2-7 | . | TRBV27 | CASSLRTSYEQYF | TGTGCCAGCAGTTTAAGGACATCCTACGAGCAGTACTTC
TRBD2 | TRBJ2-1 | . | TRBV2 | CASRAGGPYNEQFF | TGTGCCAGTCGAGCGGGGGGCCCCTACAATGAGCAGTTCTTC
TRBD2 | TRBJ2-7 | . | TRBV5-1 | CASRSAGVGEQYF | TGCGCCAGCAGGTCAGCGGGAGTCGGCGAGCAGTACTTC
. | TRBJ2-5 | . | TRBV6-5 | CASSLDYQETQYF | TGTGCCAGCAGTTTGGACTACCAAGAGACCCAGTACTTC
. | TRBJ1-2 | . | TRBV14 | CASSQARIYGYTF | TGTGCCAGCAGCCAAGCTCGGATCTATGGCTACACCTTC
TRBD1 | TRBJ2-2 | . | TRBV10-3 | CAISEWGTGVNTGELFF | TGTGCCATCAGTGAGTGGGGGACAGGGGTGAACACCGGGGAGCTGTTTTTT
. | TRBJ1-4 | . | TRBV10-3 | CAISEPSEGNEKLFF | TGTGCCATCAGTGAGCCGTCTGAGGGTAATGAAAAACTGTTTTTT
. | TRBJ2-2 | . | TRBV28 | CASSLSPRGGVTGELFF | TGTGCCAGCAGTTTATCCCCCAGGGGGGGGGTGACCGGGGAGCTGTTTTTT
TRBD1 | TRBJ1-4 | . | TRBV4-1 | CASSPGTGETEKLFF | TGCGCCAGCAGCCCGGGGACAGGGGAAACTGAAAAACTGTTTTTT
TRBD1 | TRBJ1-1 | . | TRBV14 | CASRRQGARTEAFF | TGTGCCAGCAGGCGTCAGGGGGCGCGCACTGAAGCTTTCTTT
TRBD2 | TRBJ2-5 | once | TRBV11-1 | CASSLGYTRTSGRETQYF | TGTGCCAGCAGCTTAGGGTATACAAGGACTAGCGGGAGAGAGACCCAGTACTTC
. | TRBJ1-5 | . | TRBV5-1 | CASRLDSNQPQHF | TGCGCCAGCAGACTGGACTCTAATCAGCCCCAGCATTTT
TRBD1 | TRBJ2-1 | once | TRBV15 | CATSRPGQGAKNEQFF | TGTGCCACCAGCAGACCGGGACAGGGGGCGAAGAATGAGCAGTTCTTC
. | TRBJ2-1 | . | TRBV18 | CASSPGHLSYNEQFF | TGTGCCAGCTCCCCGGGACACCTCTCCTACAATGAGCAGTTCTTC
. | TRBJ2-7 | . | TRBV25-1 | CASSDSGTLLYEQYF | TGTGCCAGCAGTGACTCGGGGACTCTACTCTACGAGCAGTACTTC
. | TRBJ1-3 | . | TRBV6-6 | CASSQAGNTIYF | TGTGCCAGCAGTCAAGCAGGAAACACCATATATTTT
. | TRBJ2-4 | . | TRBV28 | CASSSYRRTLAKNIQYF | TGTGCCAGCAGCTCATACAGGAGAACCCTAGCCAAAAACATTCAGTACTTC
. | TRBJ1-2 | . | TRBV27 | CASRPYVGQFYGYTF | TGTGCCAGCAGACCCTACGTAGGACAGTTCTATGGCTACACCTTC
. | TRBJ2-1 | . | TRBV6-6 | CASSRALINEQFF | TGTGCCAGCAGCCGGGCCCTAATAAATGAGCAGTTCTTC